This entry lists 23 T cell receptor beta chains sequenced from one sample in a study of blood T cell repertoires in COVID-19. Sequencing was performed with immunoSEQ multiplex PCR; in TCRdb, only in-frame clones are kept and a portion is missing. The sample lists 200,000 to 300,000 clones; under 90% were seen once. Sequenced material: peripheral blood. The source is a man in his sixties with acute or convalescent COVID-19.

The chain links TRBV11-2 to TRBJ1-6, with a tentative D call TRBD1 (6 bases). The CDR3 sequence is 15 residues long. Looked up from germline, CDR1 is SGHAT and CDR2 is FQNNGV. V dropped 5 bases and J dropped 7 bases, with 15 bases sitting between them. CDR3 in amino acids: CASSQPAGANSPLHF. The DNA of the CDR3 is TGTGCCAGCAGCCAGCCTGCGGGGGCCAATTCACCCCTCCACTTT.

The CDR3 DNA sequence: TGTGCCAGCAGCTTTTTTGGGGGAGGAGGTACTGAAGCTTTCTTT. This sequence encodes CASSFFGGGGTEAFF. This chain connects TRBV11-2 to TRBJ1-1, with D possibly being TRBD1 (5 bases). V lost 3 bases and J 5 bases, leaving 16 bases between the germline ends. Germline values: CDR1 SGHAT, CDR2 FQNNGV. The CDR3 extends over 15 amino acids.

The chain combines TRBV9 with TRBJ2-1; no reliable D call. With 1 base removed from V and 4 bases from J, the gap between germline ends came to 12 bases. From germline, CDR1 is SGDLS and CDR2 YYNGEE. This CDR3 is 15 amino acids long. CDR3 protein: CASSVSASRYNEQFF. In DNA form, the CDR3 reads TGTGCCAGCAGCGTAAGCGCTTCACGATACAATGAGCAGTTCTTC. Full variable domain (remainder filled in from reference TRBV9 and TRBJ2-1): DSGVTQTPKHLITATGQRVTLRCSPRSGDLSVYWYQQSLDQGLQFLIQYYNGEERAKGNILERFSAQQFPDLHSELNLSSLELGDSALYFCASSVSASRYNEQFFGPGTRLTVL.

The chain employs TRBV7-3 and TRBJ2-1; 9 bases are a match to TRBD2. The V gene end was trimmed by 5 bases and the J gene end by 2 bases; junction bases not matched to a gene: 4. Germline CDR1 and CDR2: SGHTA and FQGTGA. CDR3 length equals 15 residues. The CDR3 is CASSPSGGPYNEQFF. The CDR3 DNA is TGTGCCAGCAGCCCCAGCGGGGGGCCCTACAATGAGCAGTTCTTC.

The chain is built from TRBV7-6 and TRBJ1-3, with D possibly matching TRBD1 (5 bases). The CDR3 runs to 15 residues. Germline V CDR1 and CDR2: SGHVS, FNYEAQ. V shed 5 bases and J shed 0 bases, with 11 bases lying between them. This CDR3 reads CASSLGAYSGNTIYF. The CDR3 bases are TGTGCCAGCAGCCTAGGGGCCTACTCTGGAAACACCATATATTTT.

The chain recombines TRBV27 with TRBJ1-5; 8 bases are a match to TRBD1. The CDR3 is 15 residues long. Trimming cost V 3 bases and J 6 bases; bases outside gene matches: 7. CDR1 MNHEY and CDR2 SMNVEV come from the germline V gene (reference sequence). CDR3 DNA: TGTGCCAGCAGTTTGAGGCAGGGGGCAGGTCAGCCCCAGCATTTT. As protein: CASSLRQGAGQPQHF.

CDR3 DNA: TGTGCCAGCAGCGTAGTGCCGCCCCAGGGAACGAACACTGAAGCTTTCTTT. It codes for CASSVVPPQGTNTEAFF. The rearrangement links TRBV9 to TRBJ1-1; D perhaps matches TRBD1 (5 bases). Trimming left V 0 bases short and J 1 base short, with 16 bases between. This CDR3 is 17 amino acids long. CDR1 and CDR2 (germline): SGDLS, YYNGEE.

The chain carries TRBV18 and TRBJ2-1; 10 bases are a match to TRBD2. In germline, CDR1 is KGHSH, CDR2 LQKENI. The CDR3 totals 16 residues. V was pared by 0 bases and J by 8 bases, with 7 bases of the junction left unmatched. CDR3 bases: TGTGCCAGCTCACCACCAAGAGCGGGAGGGATTGATGAGCAGTTCTTC. Translating gives CASSPPRAGGIDEQFF.

This sequence joins TRBV5-1 and TRBJ1-1; 7 nucleotides agree with TRBD1. The CDR3 covers 15 residues. The V segment lost 3 bases and the J segment 0 bases; nucleotides outside the gene matches: 5. Germline CDR1 is SGHRS and CDR2 is YFSETQ. CDR3 amino acids: CASSSQTGLNTEAFF. The CDR3 DNA is TGCGCCAGCAGCTCCCAGACAGGGCTGAACACTGAAGCTTTCTTT.

This clone turned up a few times. The chain combines TRBV4-2 with TRBJ2-7; D is perhaps TRBD2 (6 bases). This CDR3 is built from 14 residues. CDR1 is LGHNA and CDR2 is YNFKEQ in the germline V gene. V lost 4 bases and J 6 bases, leaving 16 bases between the germline ends. Written as DNA, the CDR3 is TGTGCCAGCAGCCCCATCGTGGGGGGTGGCGAGCAGTACTTC. Protein: CASSPIVGGGEQYF.

V gene TRBV10-3 combines with J gene TRBJ1-1; D ambiguous. The CDR3 length is 13 residues. The V and J ends lost 5 bases and 1 base respectively, with 8 bases between them. Germline CDR1 and CDR2: ENHRY and SYGVKD. CDR3 DNA sequence: TGTGCCATCAGTCAGACACAGAACACTGAAGCTTTCTTT. Protein sequence: CAISQTQNTEAFF.

The chain recombines TRBV14 with TRBJ2-7; 9 nucleotides match TRBD2. CDR3 length: 15 amino acids. Germline V CDR1 and CDR2: SGHDN, FVKESK. V lost 2 bases and J lost 4; bases outside the gene matches: 6. CDR3 residues: CASSQPPSGVYEQYF. The CDR3 DNA follows: TGTGCCAGCAGCCAACCCCCTAGCGGGGTATACGAGCAGTACTTC.

The V gene is TRBV6-5, the J gene TRBJ1-6; a possible D gene is TRBD1 (5 bases). This CDR3 contains 15 residues. Germline V lookup: CDR1 MNHEY, CDR2 SVGAGI. Trimming took 6 bases from V and 0 from J, leaving 9 bases between them. The CDR3: CASRRGISYNSPLHF. CDR3 bases: TGTGCCAGCAGAAGGGGAATCTCCTATAATTCACCCCTCCACTTT.

The rearrangement uses TRBV9 and TRBJ1-3; 7 bases line up with TRBD1. CDR3 length: 17 residues. CDR1 and CDR2 from the germline V gene are SGDLS and YYNGEE. V lost 3 bases, J lost 0 bases, and 9 bases stayed unmatched. CDR3 nucleotide sequence: TGTGCCAGCAGCGACCCTCCAGGGGGTTCCTCTGGAAACACCATATATTTT. Encoded protein: CASSDPPGGSSGNTIYF.

Only a few counts were recorded for this clone. The DNA for the CDR3 is TGTGCCAGCAGCCAAGGCGTAGCGGAGAACACTGAAGCTTTCTTT. It translates to CASSQGVAENTEAFF. J is TRBJ1-1 and V is TRBV4-2; D ambiguous. The V gene's germline CDR1 is LGHNA and CDR2 YNFKEQ. Trimming cost V 1 base and J 1 base, with 10 bases left between them. The CDR3 length is 15 residues.

The V and J genes are TRBV27 and TRBJ2-2; 9 bases line up with TRBD2. Germline CDR1 is MNHEY and CDR2 is SMNVEV (reference sequence). Losses at the gene ends were 7 bases for V and 7 bases for J; bases not matched to a gene: 19. This CDR3 spans 18 amino acids. For the CDR3, the DNA is TGTGCCAGCAAAGGGGGTAGCGGGAGAGGTGGGGTCGTCGGGGAGCTGTTTTTT. Translated: CASKGGSGRGGVVGELFF.

CDR3 sequence reads: CASSLGQGSLAGGPQYF. The CDR3 DNA reads TGTGCCAGCAGCTTAGGGCAGGGGTCACTAGCGGGAGGGCCGCAGTACTTC. The J gene is TRBJ2-7, the V gene TRBV11-2, with 13 bases matching TRBD2. The V gene's germline CDR1 is SGHAT and CDR2 FQNNGV. CDR3 size: 17 residues. With V trimmed by 1 base and J by 9 bases, 12 bases remained unmatched.

This clone was detected only once. This chain links TRBV27 with TRBJ1-6; 8 bases map to TRBD1. In germline, CDR1 is MNHEY, CDR2 SMNVEV (reference sequence). The CDR3 covers 13 residues. V trimming: 2 bases; J trimming: 19 bases; junction bases outside the gene matches: 10. As DNA, the CDR3 is TGTGCCAGCAGTTTAACCTATCGGACAGGGCGTCACTTT. This codes for CASSLTYRTGRHF.

The sample holds a few counts of this clone. The CDR3 DNA sequence: TGTGCCAGCAGCTTATTCGAGGTAGTGGAGACCCAGTACTTC. Its protein is CASSLFEVVETQYF. The rearrangement uses TRBV7-2 and TRBJ2-5; D is unclear. Germline loops: CDR1 SGHTA, CDR2 FQGNSA. Trimming pared 2 bases from V and 5 bases from J, leaving 12 bases between. This CDR3 is 14 amino acids long.

The chain has TRBV12-3 or TRBV12-4 and TRBJ2-1; 7 bases align to TRBD1. With V trimmed by 3 bases and J by 12 bases, 5 bases remained unmatched. This CDR3 is built from 12 residues. DNA for the CDR3: TGTGCCAGCAGTTTGACAGGGCCTGGGCAGTTCTTC. Amino acids: CASSLTGPGQFF.

In its sample, this clone was seen a few times. This chain links TRBV27 with TRBJ1-2; D uncertain. Germline CDR1 and CDR2: MNHEY and SMNVEV (reference sequence). The length of the CDR3 is 20 residues. V was clipped by 2 bases and J by 4 bases, with 29 bases between them. CDR3 residues: CASSLLQYPPFTLYFYGYTF. CDR3 bases: TGTGCCAGCAGTTTACTACAGTACCCTCCCTTTACCCTCTACTTCTATGGCTACACCTTC.

The V gene is TRBV7-9, the J gene TRBJ2-5, with TRBD2 identical over 16 bases. Germline lookup yields CDR1 SEHNR and CDR2 FQNEAQ (reference sequence). V shed 5 bases and J 4 bases; nucleotides not matched to a gene: 4. The CDR3 runs to 16 residues. The CDR3 coding sequence is TGTGCCAGCAGCCCGGGACTAGCGGGAGGGCCAGAGACCCAGTACTTC. Amino acids: CASSPGLAGGPETQYF.

The V call is TRBV5-1, the J call TRBJ1-2, with a weak D call TRBD1 (5 bases). The CDR3 is 14 amino acids. The ends were cut back, 3 bases at V and 1 base at J, with 10 bases in the middle. CDR1 is SGHRS and CDR2 is YFSETQ in the germline V gene. This CDR3 is CASSWTTDNYGYTF. The CDR3 coding sequence is TGCGCCAGCAGCTGGACGACAGATAACTATGGCTACACCTTC. The full variable domain, completed using reference TRBV5-1 and TRBJ1-2, is KAGVTQTPRYLIKTRGQQVTLSCSPISGHRSVSWYQQTPGQGLQFLFEYFSETQRNKGNFPGRFSGRQFSNSRSEMNVSTLELGDSALYLCASSWTTDNYGYTFGSGTRLTVV.